Following are 12 T cell receptor beta chains from one sample sequenced in a study of shared clonotypes between healthy human individuals. Using immunoSEQ multiplex PCR, the repertoire was profiled, and TCRdb retains in-frame clones only, with some absent. This repertoire shows roughly 1.4 million clones, about 98.5% found once; its top ten account for over 0.3%. Sequenced material: naive CD4+ T cells sorted from blood. Subset denoted: CD45RA+ positively selected. The receptors originated from a man in his thirties or forties in good health.

The J gene is TRBJ1-2, the V gene TRBV18; 7 nucleotides match TRBD1. Germline CDR1 and CDR2: KGHSH and LQKENI. The trim removed 2 bases at V and 6 bases at J, leaving 9 bases unmatched. This CDR3 has 15 residues. CDR3 sequence reads: CASSPSGGRGNGYTF. The DNA for the CDR3 is TGTGCCAGCTCACCAAGCGGTGGCAGGGGGAATGGCTACACCTTC.

This chain joins TRBV7-9 and TRBJ1-2; D is undetermined. The ends were cut back, 2 bases at V and 7 bases at J, with 8 bases in the middle. From germline, CDR1 is SEHNR and CDR2 FQNEAQ (reference sequence). CDR3 length: 12 residues. CDR3 coding DNA: TGTGCCAGCAGCTTACAAGGCGTTGGCTACACCTTC. It translates to CASSLQGVGYTF.

DNA of the CDR3: TGCGCCAGCAGCCAGGACAGTGAAGCTTTCTTT. It codes for CASSQDSEAFF. The chain joins TRBV5-1 to TRBJ1-1; TRBD1 is a possible D gene (6 bases). The CDR3 length is 11 residues. CDR1 SGHRS and CDR2 YFSETQ come from the germline V gene. Deletions cut 4 bases from V and 7 bases from J, with 8 bases between.

This clone was found once. The CDR3 DNA follows: TGCGCCAGCAGCCAAGTCAGGGACGATGAGCAGTTCTTC. Its protein is CASSQVRDDEQFF. The gene calls are TRBV4-1 and TRBJ2-1; D may correspond to TRBD1 or TRBD2 (5 bases each). The CDR3 is 13 residues long. CDR1 and CDR2 (germline): MGHRA, YSYEKL. V was pared by 1 base and J by 8 bases, with 9 bases between.

The rearrangement links TRBV2 to TRBJ1-1, with D possibly being TRBD1 (5 bases). CDR3 length: 15 residues. CDR1 SNHLY and CDR2 FYNNEI come from the germline V gene. The germline V and J ends were trimmed by 1 base and 3 bases, with 12 bases remaining between them. CDR3 in amino acids: CASSEGQTSYTEAFF. CDR3 coding DNA: TGTGCCAGCAGTGAAGGACAGACAAGTTACACTGAAGCTTTCTTT.

The chain employs TRBV19 and TRBJ1-5; D not resolved. V gave up 6 bases and J gave up 1 base, with 7 bases separating them. Germline assignment: CDR1 LNHDA and CDR2 SQIVND (reference sequence). The CDR3 runs to 13 residues. DNA for the CDR3: TGTGCCAGTAGACTCATAAGCAATCAGCCCCAGCATTTT. Amino acid sequence: CASRLISNQPQHF.

The chain is built from TRBV18 and TRBJ2-7; weak D call: TRBD1 (6 bases). The CDR3 runs to 17 residues. CDR1 is KGHSH and CDR2 is LQKENI in the germline V gene. V lost 2 bases to trimming and J lost 7 bases, with 24 bases between them. CDR3 sequence reads: CASSPAPHTGNRNEQYF. For the CDR3, the DNA is TGTGCCAGCTCACCAGCCCCACACACAGGGAATCGAAATGAGCAGTACTTC.

CDR3: CATSRRTGGTDTQYF. The CDR3 nucleotides read TGTGCCACCAGCCGGAGGACAGGGGGCACAGATACGCAGTATTTT. The chain couples TRBV15 to TRBJ2-3; 9 bases are a match to TRBD1. The V segment lost 5 bases and the J segment 1 base; nucleotides outside the gene matches: 4. The CDR3 sequence is 15 residues long. Looked up from germline, CDR1 is LNHNV and CDR2 is YYDKDF (reference sequence).

The rearrangement links TRBV19 to TRBJ2-1; the D gene is possibly TRBD2 (5 bases). The CDR3 covers 16 residues. Germline V gene sequence: CDR1 LNHDA, CDR2 SQIVND (reference sequence). V was clipped by 2 bases and J by 0 bases, with 11 bases between them. The CDR3 DNA is TGTGCCAGTAGTATACAACTAGGGCCCTCCTACAATGAGCAGTTCTTC. This translates into CASSIQLGPSYNEQFF. The full variable domain, its missing parts supplied by reference TRBV19 and TRBJ2-1, is DGGITQSPKYLFRKEGQNVTLSCEQNLNHDAMYWYRQDPGQGLRLIYYSQIVNDFQKGDIAEGYSVSREKKESFPLTVTSAQKNPTAFYLCASSIQLGPSYNEQFFGPGTRLTVL.

The chain recombines TRBV29-1 with TRBJ1-4; no definite D call. From germline, CDR1 is SQVTM and CDR2 ANQGSEA. The CDR3 is 11 amino acids. V was trimmed by 6 bases and J by 8 bases, leaving 10 bases between them. DNA for the CDR3: TGCAGCGTGGCCTCGGGGGAAAAACTGTTTTTT. Its protein is CSVASGEKLFF.

In regard to this clone: Other nucleotide sequences in the sample specify the same CDR3. The CDR3 DNA reads as TGTGCCAGCAGCTTAGCCGCGAATGAGCAGTTCTTC. Residues: CASSLAANEQFF. V is TRBV7-6 and J is TRBJ2-1, with unresolved D. This CDR3 has 12 amino acids. The germline V gene encodes CDR1 SGHVS and CDR2 FNYEAQ. Deletions cut 0 bases from V and 7 bases from J, with 4 bases between.

The J gene is TRBJ1-2, the V gene TRBV10-3, with 10 bases fitting TRBD1. This CDR3 comprises 14 residues. With 5 bases clipped from V and 8 bases from J, the junction kept 8 bases outside the gene matches. Germline V CDR1 and CDR2: ENHRY, SYGVKD. The CDR3 is CAISRDRGVFGYTF. CDR3 DNA: TGTGCCATCAGTAGGGACAGGGGCGTTTTCGGCTACACCTTC.